This TCR beta chain is from a study of response to subunit inactivated influenza vaccine. Notes on the study in general: A suggestion made by the authors is that each seasonal influenza vaccination recruits few new T cells.

In the case of this clonotype: Its antigen remains unidentified.

V was clipped by 6 bases and J by 5 bases, with 13 bases between them. CDR3 length: 13 amino acids. The germline CDR1 and CDR2 sequences are MDHEN and SYDVKM. TCRdb independently ran MiXCR on the RT-PCR reads; one entry per CDR3 protein. The data contain roughly 650,000 distinct CDR3 sequences, around 15% of them seen just once; the ten biggest clones take up 7.6%. The TCR was taken from a man aged 50 or older who received an inactivated influenza vaccine. The source was PBMCs from blood, collected roughly 2 weeks before vaccination. V is TRBV28 and J is TRBJ1-1, with a weak D call TRBD1 (6 bases). The CDR3 protein is CASRVDRITEAFF. The CDR3 region has the DNA TGTGCCAGCAGGGTGGACAGAATAACTGAAGCTTTCTTT.